The 14 T cell receptor beta chains below all came from one sample that was sequenced in a study of shared clonotypes between healthy human individuals. Repertoires were generated with immunoSEQ multiplex PCR, while TCRdb's copy carries only in-frame clones and drops some. The repertoire includes a few million clones, approximately 94% of them detected once, and about 0.13% sits in the top ten. Sequenced sample: naive CD4+ T cells sorted from blood. The subset is: CD45RA+ positively selected. These receptor sequences come from a man between 18 and 35 years old in good health.

This clone was detected once. This sequence joins TRBV9 and TRBJ2-7; 8 nucleotides line up with TRBD2. V lost 2 bases, J lost 2 bases, and 6 bases stayed unmatched. This CDR3 region has 15 residues. The germline V gene has CDR1 SGDLS and CDR2 YYNGEE. The CDR3 loop is CASSVTAGGAYEQYF. CDR3 in DNA: TGTGCCAGCAGCGTCACGGCGGGAGGCGCCTACGAGCAGTACTTC. Using reference TRBV9 and TRBJ2-7 for the parts outside the CDR3, the full variable domain is DSGVTQTPKHLITATGQRVTLRCSPRSGDLSVYWYQQSLDQGLQFLIQYYNGEERAKGNILERFSAQQFPDLHSELNLSSLELGDSALYFCASSVTAGGAYEQYFGPGTRLTVT.

The chain combines TRBV30 with TRBJ2-5; TRBD2 matches 8 bases. J gave up 5 bases and V 0 bases, and 8 bases lay outside the gene matches. Germline V gene data show CDR1 as GTSNPN and CDR2 as SVGIG (reference sequence). The CDR3 has 15 residues. CDR3 amino acids: CAWSVPSGRQETQYF. In DNA form, the CDR3 reads TGTGCCTGGAGTGTACCCAGCGGGAGACAGGAGACCCAGTACTTC.

This chain links TRBV6-5 with TRBJ1-6; D not resolved. Per germline, CDR1 MNHEY and CDR2 SVGAGI. Trimming removed 6 bases at V and 8 bases at J, with 8 bases between. This CDR3 is 12 amino acids long. DNA for the CDR3: TGTGCCAGCAGACGGTCGGATTCACCCCTCCACTTT. Its protein is CASRRSDSPLHF.

V and J are TRBV7-9 and TRBJ2-3; 10 bases agree with TRBD2. J lost 4 bases, V lost 2 bases, and 6 bases had no gene match. This CDR3 region has 16 residues. CDR1 is SEHNR and CDR2 is FQNEAQ in the germline V gene (reference sequence). CDR3 in amino acids: CASSLKASGSPDTQYF. The CDR3 DNA reads TGTGCCAGCAGCTTAAAGGCTAGCGGGAGTCCAGATACGCAGTATTTT.

The chain links TRBV4-3 to TRBJ2-3, with unresolved D. The CDR3 is 15 residues long. The V end was cut by 1 base, the J end by 3 bases, with 11 bases between. CDR1 is LGHNA, CDR2 YSLEER, per germline. The CDR3 DNA is TGCGCCAGCAGCCAAGTTTATGGGGTTACAGATACGCAGTATTTT. This encodes CASSQVYGVTDTQYF.

This chain connects TRBV10-3 to TRBJ2-1; tentatively, D is TRBD2 (5 bases). CDR1 and CDR2 from the germline V gene are ENHRY and SYGVKD. CDR3 length: 14 amino acids. V dropped 5 bases and J dropped 0 bases, with 8 bases sitting between them. Here the CDR3 DNA reads TGTGCCATCAGTCAGCGGAGCTCCTACAATGAGCAGTTCTTC. This translates into CAISQRSSYNEQFF.

V gene TRBV29-1 combines with J gene TRBJ2-3; D may be TRBD2 (6 bases). The length of the CDR3 is 15 residues. The V end was cut by 4 bases, the J end by 6 bases, with 20 bases between. Germline assignment: CDR1 SQVTM and CDR2 ANQGSEA. DNA of the CDR3: TGCAGCGTTGTCAACACGGAGGGGCGCGTGGATACGCAGTATTTT. Its translation: CSVVNTEGRVDTQYF.

The rearrangement links TRBV28 to TRBJ1-1; TRBD1 matches at 7 bases. The CDR3 contains 17 residues. J gave up 1 base and V 2 bases, and 10 bases lay outside the gene matches. CDR1 and CDR2 from the germline V gene are MDHEN and SYDVKM. In DNA form, the CDR3 reads TGTGCCAGCAGTTTAGGGGCAGGGGGGTATGGGAACACTGAAGCTTTCTTT. This translates into CASSLGAGGYGNTEAFF.

This clone appeared once. This chain uses TRBV7-2 with TRBJ2-7; 10 bases match TRBD2. Trimming cost V 5 bases and J 4 bases; bases outside gene matches: 8. Germline V lookup: CDR1 SGHTA, CDR2 FQGNSA. The CDR3 extends over 15 amino acids. The CDR3 loop reads CASSPAGTSVYEQYF. The CDR3 region has the DNA TGTGCCAGCAGCCCCGCCGGGACTAGCGTATACGAGCAGTACTTC.

The V and J genes are TRBV2 and TRBJ2-1; 8 nucleotides agree with TRBD2. This CDR3 comprises 16 residues. With V trimmed by 11 bases and J by 5 bases, 17 bases remained unmatched. CDR1 is SNHLY, CDR2 FYNNEI, per germline. For the CDR3, the DNA is TGTGCCCATTCGGGGGGATGGACTAGCATCGACAATGAGCAGTTCTTC. Protein product: CAHSGGWTSIDNEQFF.

Notes on this clone: The same CDR3 can be traced to other DNA sequences in this sample. V is TRBV10-3 and J is TRBJ2-7; maybe TRBD2 (5 bases). This CDR3 has 11 residues. The ends were cut back, 4 bases at V and 7 bases at J, with 8 bases in the middle. Germline V gene data show CDR1 as ENHRY and CDR2 as SYGVKD. The CDR3 loop is CAISGGGEQYF. The DNA for the CDR3 is TGTGCCATCAGTGGAGGCGGGGAGCAGTACTTC.

The V gene is TRBV29-1, the J gene TRBJ2-1, with TRBD1 matching over 9 bases. V lost 6 bases and J lost 4; bases outside the gene matches: 7. The CDR3 loop spans 14 amino acids. Per the germline V gene, CDR1 is SQVTM and CDR2 is ANQGSEA. This CDR3 is CSVDRDRAYNEQFF. For the CDR3, the DNA is TGCAGCGTGGACCGGGACAGGGCTTACAATGAGCAGTTCTTC.

The CDR3 is CASSPGFSGNTIYF. As DNA, the CDR3 is TGTGCCAGCAGCCCTGGATTCTCTGGAAACACCATATATTTT. The chain recombines TRBV11-2 with TRBJ1-3, with D unresolved. V lost 5 bases, J lost 0 bases, and 8 bases lay in between. This CDR3 has 14 amino acids. Germline V gene data show CDR1 as SGHAT and CDR2 as FQNNGV.

A word on this clone: The sample has other DNA sequences that encode this CDR3 too. The gene calls are TRBV6-6 and TRBJ2-1, with D perhaps assigned TRBD1 or TRBD2 (5 bases each). The CDR3 runs 13 residues. Germline V gene lookup returns CDR1 MNHNY and CDR2 SVGAGI (reference sequence). Trimming pared 0 bases from V and 9 bases from J, leaving 9 bases between. CDR3 coding DNA: TGTGCCAGCAGTTACTCGAGGGGAAGTGAGCAGTTCTTC. This sequence encodes CASSYSRGSEQFF.